The 18 T cell receptor beta chains in this list originate from one sample, sequenced in a study of T-cell reconstitution after alpha-beta-depleted transplantation in children. Using unique molecular identifiers, the investigators prepared the TCRbeta library. TCRdb fed the PCR reads into MiXCR, producing one record per CDR3 protein. The sample shows about 1,000,000 distinct CDR3 sequences, about 26% of them seen only once. Specimen: PBMCs, mostly from graft donor cells, collected 360 days after TCRalphabeta/CD19-depleted stem cell transplant. All receptors derive from a boy under two years old who had a stem cell transplant for SCID, so the T cells may come from the graft donor.

The chain's CDR3 is CASSDDPGGYNEQFF. CDR3 nucleotide sequence: TGTGCCAGCAGTGATGACCCGGGGGGCTACAATGAGCAGTTCTTC. The chain has TRBV2 and TRBJ2-1; 7 bases are a match to TRBD2. V trimming: 3 bases; J trimming: 3 bases; junction bases outside the gene matches: 5. Germline CDR1 SNHLY, CDR2 FYNNEI. This CDR3 region has 15 residues. The variable domain in full, completed from reference TRBV2 and TRBJ2-1, reads EPEVTQTPSHQVTQMGQEVILRCVPISNHLYFYWYRQILGQKVEFLVSFYNNEISEKSEIFDDQFSVERPDGSNFTLKIRSTKLEDSAMYFCASSDDPGGYNEQFFGPGTRLTVL.

V gene TRBV3-1 combines with J gene TRBJ1-2; no reliable D call. CDR3 size: 13 residues. Germline V gene sequence: CDR1 LGHDT, CDR2 YNNKEL (reference sequence). Trimming took 4 bases from V and 5 from J, leaving 11 bases between them. The CDR3 sequence is CASSPTTVYGYTF. The CDR3 DNA reads TGTGCCAGCAGCCCCACAACAGTATATGGCTACACCTTC.

The chain carries TRBV12-3 or TRBV12-4 and TRBJ1-1; 7 nucleotides match TRBD1. V trimming: 6 bases; J trimming: 5 bases; junction bases outside the gene matches: 9. CDR3 length: 14 residues. The CDR3 sequence is CASRRSGGGTEAFF. In DNA, the CDR3 is TGTGCCAGCAGACGCTCAGGGGGGGGGACTGAAGCTTTCTTT.

This clonotype has more than one count but fewer than ten. The CDR3 is CASSHLGDNEQFF. CDR3 nucleotides: TGTGCCAGCAGCCATTTAGGTGACAATGAGCAGTTCTTC. V and J are TRBV3-1 and TRBJ2-1, with D unresolved. Trimming left V 3 bases short and J 5 bases short, with 8 bases between. Per germline, CDR1 LGHDT and CDR2 YNNKEL (reference sequence). The CDR3 has 13 amino acids.

The chain employs TRBV20-1 and TRBJ1-1; D is perhaps TRBD1 (6 bases). The CDR3 sequence is 13 residues long. Germline loops: CDR1 DFQATT, CDR2 SNEGSKA (reference sequence). V was shortened by 3 bases and J by 3 bases, with 11 bases between the two germline ends. The CDR3 loop is CSASRGTHTEAFF. CDR3 sequence (DNA): TGCAGTGCTAGCAGGGGAACACACACTGAAGCTTTCTTT.

This clonotype showed up just a few times. The chain combines TRBV5-1 with TRBJ2-2; 10 bases match TRBD1. The germline CDR1 and CDR2 sequences are SGHRS and YFSETQ. With 4 bases clipped from V and 3 bases from J, the junction kept 3 bases outside the gene matches. This CDR3 has 15 amino acids. CDR3 sequence: CASSGGTGDTGELFF. The CDR3 DNA reads as TGCGCCAGCAGCGGGGGGACAGGGGACACCGGGGAGCTGTTTTTT.

On this clonotype: A much bigger clone sits one base away, suggesting this may be a read error. J is TRBJ1-1 and V is TRBV6-1; D call uncertain. CDR1 and CDR2 from the germline V gene are MNHNS and SASEGT. The CDR3 runs 14 residues. CDR3 region: CANSLKAWGTEAFF. In DNA form, the CDR3 reads TGTGCCAACAGTCTCAAGGCCTGGGGCACTGAAGCTTTCTTT.

This chain joins TRBV4-3 and TRBJ2-1, with D perhaps matching TRBD1 (6 bases). CDR1 LGHNA and CDR2 YSLEER come from the germline V gene. This CDR3 contains 16 residues. V lost 3 bases and J 3 bases, leaving 15 bases between the germline ends. CDR3 sequence: CASSQARGSLYNEQFF. CDR3 DNA sequence: TGCGCCAGCAGCCAGGCTAGGGGGTCGCTCTACAATGAGCAGTTCTTC.

The CDR3 nucleotides are TGTGCCAGCAGCGCCGGACAGGATTGGATTAACGTAGCCAAAAACATTCAGTACTTC. Protein: CASSAGQDWINVAKNIQYF. The chain uses TRBV5-6 and TRBJ2-4; 7 bases line up with TRBD1. V was pared by 4 bases and J by 0 bases, with 16 bases of the junction left unmatched. CDR1 is SGHDT and CDR2 is YYEEEE in the germline V gene. This CDR3 is 19 amino acids long.

A few counts support this clonotype. CDR3 protein: CASSPGTGGFFSQYF. The DNA for the CDR3 is TGCGCCAGCAGCCCCGGGACAGGGGGATTTTTTTCTCAGTACTTC. The genes are TRBV5-1 and TRBJ2-4; TRBD1 aligns across 11 bases. Unmatched junction bases numbered 12, after V lost 4 bases and J lost 12 bases. The CDR3 spans 15 residues. In germline, CDR1 is SGHRS, CDR2 YFSETQ.

The CDR3 nucleotides read TGTGCCAGCAGCCCCCCCGGACTAGCGGGGGGGACCTACGAGCAGTACTTC. It is translated as CASSPPGLAGGTYEQYF. The V gene is TRBV5-5, the J gene TRBJ2-7, with 15 bases that match TRBD2. The length of the CDR3 is 17 residues. Germline V lookup: CDR1 SGHKS, CDR2 YYEKEE (reference sequence). Unmatched junction bases numbered 7, after V lost 4 bases and J lost 2 bases.

This chain links TRBV4-1 with TRBJ2-3; no clear D. Germline V gene lookup returns CDR1 MGHRA and CDR2 YSYEKL. CDR3 length equals 15 residues. V was pared by 2 bases and J by 6 bases, with 15 bases between. CDR3 loop: CASSQLIIISDTQYF. The CDR3 nucleotides are TGCGCCAGCAGCCAATTGATCATCATTTCCGATACGCAGTATTTT.

The genes are TRBV2 and TRBJ2-7, with D perhaps matching TRBD1 or TRBD2 (5 bases each). The CDR3 loop spans 14 amino acids. Trimming pared 8 bases from V and 0 bases from J, leaving 14 bases between. Germline V gene sequence: CDR1 SNHLY, CDR2 FYNNEI. Here the CDR3 reads CASGGRSHSYEQYF. CDR3 coding DNA: TGTGCCAGCGGGGGTAGGAGCCACTCCTACGAGCAGTACTTC.

The rearrangement links TRBV5-1 to TRBJ2-2; tentatively, D is TRBD1 (6 bases). Germline V gene lookup returns CDR1 SGHRS and CDR2 YFSETQ. Trimming took 3 bases from V and 4 from J, leaving 7 bases between them. The CDR3 has 13 amino acids. The DNA for the CDR3 is TGCGCCAGCAGCTGGACAGCCACCGGGGAGCTGTTTTTT. Translated: CASSWTATGELFF.

This chain joins TRBV7-8 and TRBJ2-1; D is undetermined. The germline V gene has CDR1 SGHVS and CDR2 FQNEAQ. This CDR3 comprises 15 residues. Trimming removed 5 bases from V and 2 bases from J, with 13 bases in between. CDR3 sequence (DNA): TGTGCCAGCAGCAAAGCCCGGGTCCCCTACAATGAGCAGTTCTTC. Translated, it gives CASSKARVPYNEQFF.

About this clonotype itself: Given the absence of the conserved phenylalanine or tryptophan at the CDR3 end, a read error is likely. The rearrangement uses TRBV12-3 or TRBV12-4 and TRBJ1-2; a possible D gene is TRBD1 (6 bases). There are 13 residues in the CDR3. Trimming left V 6 bases short and J 6 bases short, with 14 bases between. The CDR3 DNA reads as TGTGCCAGCAGACGGGACAACGATCATGGCTACACCTGC. Its translation: CASRRDNDHGYTC.

The chain couples TRBV9 to TRBJ1-6; no firm D call. CDR1 and CDR2 from the germline V gene are SGDLS and YYNGEE. V lost 3 bases and J lost 13, with 11 bases in between. CDR3 length: 12 residues. The CDR3 spells CASSADGRPLHF. The DNA for the CDR3 is TGTGCCAGCAGCGCGGACGGGAGGCCCCTCCACTTT.

This chain links TRBV12-3 or TRBV12-4 with TRBJ1-1; D is uncertain. This CDR3 contains 13 residues. Between the trimmed V and J ends, which lost 5 bases and 1 base, there was a span of 8 bases. The CDR3 region is CASSKTENTEAFF. The CDR3 bases are TGTGCCAGCAGTAAAACAGAGAACACTGAAGCTTTCTTT.